The clone carrying this TCR beta chain was counted a few times. Its antigen is undetermined. The Oncomine TCR Beta short-read assay sequenced DNA from cultured CD4+ T cells. Using its own MiXCR run on the PCR reads, TCRdb lists one record per CDR3 protein. The table includes under 15,000 distinct CDR3 sequences, more than 50% detected once. Germline CDR1 DFQATT, CDR2 SNEGSKA (reference sequence). The CDR3 sequence is 14 residues long. The V end lost 0 bases, the J end lost 3 bases, and 11 bases lay between the germline ends. This sample's treatment: roughly ten-day PBMC culture with coronavirus spike peptide pools or control peptides (ViraFEST assay). On days 3 and 7, half the medium was swapped for fresh IL-2-containing medium. This sample is drawn from a study of vaccination and CD4 T cells after COVID-19.

This chain uses TRBV20-1 with TRBJ1-1; D gene unclear. The sequencing sample was made of CD4+ T cells from blood, cultured in vitro. The TCR originated in a human donor who had recovered from COVID-19. The CDR3 nucleotides read TGCAGTGCTAGAGACGTACTGGCAGACACTGAAGCTTTCTTT. Translation: CSARDVLADTEAFF.